A single T cell receptor (beta chain) is shown here with its context. This entry comes from a study of cytomegalovirus exposure and HLA in healthy donors. With 60 Vbeta and 13 Jbeta primers, the PCR was carried out. Generated by immunoSEQ multiplex PCR, the TCRdb table keeps only in-frame clones and is missing some. The sample carries about 170,000 clones, 65% to 85% recorded once. The germline gives CDR1 SGHRS, CDR2 YFSETQ. The CDR3 runs to 13 residues. Trimming removed 0 bases at V and 5 bases at J, with 7 bases between. The chain combines TRBV5-1 with TRBJ2-3; D not resolved. The sample consisted of PBMCs. This receptor was obtained from a woman between 18 and 29 years old in good health and CMV-seronegative. The CDR3 DNA reads as TGCGCCAGCAGCTTGGGGCCAGGAGATACGCAGTATTTT. It is translated as CASSLGPGDTQYF.